The entry below gives a single T cell receptor beta chain sequence along with its context. This specimen comes from a study of cytomegalovirus exposure and HLA in healthy donors. Here immunoSEQ multiplex PCR was the method, and the copy in TCRdb shows in-frame clones only, minus some. The sample carries about 330,000 clones, roughly nine tenths recorded once. The CDR3 is 14 amino acids. V lost 0 bases and J lost 5, with 13 bases in between. From germline, CDR1 is GTSNPN and CDR2 SVGIG (reference sequence). The rearrangement joins TRBV30 to TRBJ1-2, with D possibly being TRBD1 (5 bases). The sequenced sample consisted of PBMCs. This receptor was identified in a woman aged 25 to 39 in good health and CMV-seropositive. The CDR3 nucleotides are TGTGCCTGGAGTGTAACTGCCCGGGGGTATGGCTACACCTTC. Its translation is CAWSVTARGYGYTF.